Presented here are 21 T cell receptor beta chains from one specimen sequenced in a study of T cell repertoires in cytomegalovirus infection. TCRdb reprocessed the reads via MiXCR and lists one record per CDR3 protein. This table has 500,000 to 600,000 distinct CDR3 sequences, approximately 16% appearing once. The sample comprised CD8+ T cells from PBMCs. These receptor sequences come from a human donor in good health (CMV status not recorded). Some clones in this sample may be carry-over from other donors' samples.

This chain connects TRBV4-2 to TRBJ2-1, with D uncertain. Deletions cut 0 bases from V and 4 bases from J, with 13 bases between. The CDR3 consists of 16 residues. The germline gives CDR1 LGHNA, CDR2 YNFKEQ. The CDR3 nucleotides are TGTGCCAGCAGCCAAGATTCCAGCGACCCGTACAATGAGCAGTTCTTC. It translates to CASSQDSSDPYNEQFF.

V is TRBV27 and J is TRBJ1-2, with D unresolved. The CDR3 spans 14 residues. V was shortened by 0 bases and J by 7 bases, with 12 bases between the two germline ends. Germline V gives CDR1 MNHEY, CDR2 SMNVEV (reference sequence). The CDR3 loop reads CASSLSGNRAGYTF. The CDR3 DNA sequence: TGTGCCAGCAGTTTATCAGGGAATAGAGCTGGCTACACCTTC.

The table lists this clonotype with a few counts. The gene calls are TRBV5-5 and TRBJ2-7; D is ambiguous. Germline V gene lookup returns CDR1 SGHKS and CDR2 YYEKEE (reference sequence). The CDR3 loop spans 15 amino acids. Trimming removed 0 bases at V and 1 base at J, with 11 bases between. The CDR3 DNA sequence: TGTGCCAGCAGCTTGGACAGATTGATGTCCTACGAGCAGTACTTC. This translates into CASSLDRLMSYEQYF.

Note on this clonotype: A read error may account for a junction end that differs from germline. Here the CDR3 reads CASSLGGTSYEKYF. In nucleotides, the CDR3 is TGTGCTAGCAGCTTAGGGGGGACTTCCTACGAGAAGTACTTC. The chain uses TRBV7-9 and TRBJ2-7; D may be TRBD1 or TRBD2 (6 bases each). The CDR3 covers 14 residues. The germline V gene encodes CDR1 SEHNR and CDR2 FQNEAQ (reference sequence).

This clonotype was recorded at least ten times. This sequence joins TRBV7-9 and TRBJ2-7; possibly TRBD1 or TRBD2 for D (5 bases each). The V and J ends lost 3 bases and 3 bases respectively, with 12 bases between them. This CDR3 has 14 residues. CDR1 is SEHNR, CDR2 FQNEAQ, per germline (reference sequence). The CDR3 protein is CASSFGEGNYEQYF. For the CDR3, the DNA is TGTGCCAGCAGCTTTGGTGAGGGGAACTACGAGCAGTACTTC.

In the case of this clonotype: This may stem from a read error, because a much larger clone lies one nucleotide away. The rearrangement joins TRBV11-2 to TRBJ1-3; a possible D gene is TRBD1 (6 bases). The CDR3 is made up of 14 amino acids. CDR1 and CDR2 from the germline V gene are SGHAT and FQNNGV. The DNA of the CDR3 is TGTCCCAGCAGCTCCACAGGGCCTGGAAACACCATATATTTT. Translated: CPSSSTGPGNTIYF.

This clonotype was detected ten times or more. This chain uses TRBV11-2 with TRBJ2-3, with a tentative D call TRBD2 (7 bases). The CDR3 runs 16 residues. Looked up from germline, CDR1 is SGHAT and CDR2 is FQNNGV. V was shortened by 2 bases and J by 0 bases, with 12 bases between the two germline ends. CDR3 coding DNA: TGTGCCAGCAGCTTAAGGCGGGGGCCAAGCACAGATACGCAGTATTTT. It encodes CASSLRRGPSTDTQYF.

This chain joins TRBV27 and TRBJ2-5; 9 bases are a match to TRBD2. V trimming: 5 bases; J trimming: 5 bases; junction bases outside the gene matches: 12. Germline V gene data show CDR1 as MNHEY and CDR2 as SMNVEV (reference sequence). This CDR3 has 16 residues. CDR3: CASSEGTSWLGETQYF. In DNA form, the CDR3 reads TGTGCCAGCAGTGAAGGGACTAGCTGGTTAGGGGAGACCCAGTACTTC.

This clonotype was found many times. This rearrangement joins TRBV7-3 to TRBJ2-1, with 8 bases fitting TRBD2. The germline gives CDR1 SGHTA, CDR2 FQGTGA. After removal of 5 bases from V and 4 bases from J, the junction contained 10 bases not matched to a gene. The CDR3 runs to 16 residues. The CDR3 region is CASSAYRGGPYNEQFF. The CDR3 nucleotides read TGTGCCAGCAGCGCCTACCGGGGGGGCCCTTACAATGAGCAGTTCTTC.

This clonotype was seen repeatedly, ten times or more. V usage is TRBV2 and J usage is TRBJ2-5, with D maybe TRBD1 (5 bases). The CDR3 contains 15 residues. Trimming shortened V by 2 bases and J by 2 bases, and 12 bases separated the two germline ends. Germline-derived CDR1 and CDR2 are SNHLY and FYNNEI. The CDR3 region is CASSETGYDQETQYF. CDR3 sequence (DNA): TGTGCCAGCAGTGAAACAGGATACGATCAAGAGACCCAGTACTTC.

This rearrangement joins TRBV14 to TRBJ2-7; the D gene is possibly TRBD1 (5 bases). Germline values: CDR1 SGHDN, CDR2 FVKESK. Trimming pared 5 bases from V and 6 bases from J, leaving 14 bases between. This CDR3 region has 13 residues. CDR3 sequence reads: CASSFLHGAEQYF. The DNA for the CDR3 is TGTGCCAGCAGCTTCCTACATGGGGCCGAGCAGTACTTC.

This clonotype occurred many times. The chain joins TRBV6-5 to TRBJ2-2; no clear D gene. Germline CDR1 reads MNHEY; CDR2 reads SVGAGI. V lost 2 bases and J lost 6, with 16 bases in between. The CDR3 runs to 16 residues. For the CDR3, the DNA is TGTGCCAGCAGTTACCTCCCAGGTGATGGACCCGGGGAGCTGTTTTTT. This sequence encodes CASSYLPGDGPGELFF.

V and J are TRBV2 and TRBJ1-4; tentative D call: TRBD1 (5 bases). Per the germline V gene, CDR1 is SNHLY and CDR2 is FYNNEI. This CDR3 comprises 14 residues. Between the trimmed V and J ends, which lost 5 bases and 10 bases, there was a span of 17 bases. CDR3 loop: CASSWTGERGKLFF. In DNA form, the CDR3 reads TGTGCCAGCAGTTGGACGGGGGAAAGGGGAAAACTGTTTTTT.

The genes are TRBV29-1 and TRBJ2-1, with D possibly being TRBD2 (5 bases). CDR1 is SQVTM, CDR2 ANQGSEA, per germline. V was shortened by 6 bases and J by 1 base, with 16 bases between the two germline ends. The CDR3 extends over 15 amino acids. The CDR3 reads CSVRVGSRSYNEQFF. CDR3 nucleotide sequence: TGCAGCGTAAGAGTGGGGAGTCGGTCCTACAATGAGCAGTTCTTC.

Turning to this clonotype: With a much larger clone just one base away, this may be a read error. The CDR3 does not end in the conserved phenylalanine or tryptophan, so this is likely a read error. The genes are TRBV7-9 and TRBJ2-7, with 8 bases fitting TRBD2. The CDR3 sequence is 15 residues long. With 4 bases clipped from V and 6 bases from J, the junction kept 11 bases outside the gene matches. Germline-derived CDR1 and CDR2 are SEHNR and FQNEAQ (reference sequence). CDR3: CASSSSSGSPGEQYL. CDR3 DNA sequence: TGTGCCAGCAGCTCATCTAGCGGGTCCCCGGGCGAGCAGTACTTA.

This clonotype was observed many times. V is TRBV23-1 and J is TRBJ1-5, with D unresolved. TRBV23-1 is treated as an ORF (open reading frame) with a function not yet certain. CDR3 length: 17 amino acids. Trimming took off 0 bases at V and 2 bases at J, with 14 bases between the two ends. The CDR3 nucleotides read TGCGCCAGCAGTCAATCGATATCCCCGAGGGGCAATCAGCCCCAGCATTTT. Its translation is CASSQSISPRGNQPQHF.

This clonotype showed up just a few times. The rearrangement joins TRBV27 to TRBJ2-1; 13 bases map to TRBD2. V trimming: 6 bases; J trimming: 8 bases; junction bases outside the gene matches: 16. In germline, CDR1 is MNHEY, CDR2 SMNVEV (reference sequence). The CDR3 has 18 amino acids. The CDR3 DNA is TGTGCCAGCAGCCTTACCGTTAACGGACTAGCGGGAGTTGATGAGCAGTTCTTC. It codes for CASSLTVNGLAGVDEQFF.

This clonotype appeared a few times. The chain carries TRBV28 and TRBJ1-6; maybe TRBD1 (6 bases). With 8 bases removed from V and 6 bases from J, the gap between germline ends came to 11 bases. This CDR3 spans 13 amino acids. Germline V gene lookup returns CDR1 MDHEN and CDR2 SYDVKM. In DNA, the CDR3 is TGTGCCAGCCTCAGGACAGCTAATTCACCCCTCCACTTT. Translated, it gives CASLRTANSPLHF.

This clonotype was seen more than once but under ten times. This chain uses TRBV28 with TRBJ1-4; 9 bases are a match to TRBD1. V lost 8 bases and J lost 8; bases outside the gene matches: 21. The CDR3 extends over 18 amino acids. Germline values: CDR1 MDHEN, CDR2 SYDVKM. Written as DNA, the CDR3 is TGTGCCAGCGGTTCTCCTGGGACAGGGCCCACGGAGATGGAAAAACTGTTTTTT. Translation: CASGSPGTGPTEMEKLFF.

This clonotype was recorded many times. The V call is TRBV2, the J call TRBJ2-5; 8 bases fit TRBD1. Looked up from germline, CDR1 is SNHLY and CDR2 is FYNNEI. The CDR3 consists of 16 residues. V lost 6 bases to trimming and J lost 3 bases; unmatched junction nucleotides: 12. The CDR3 is CASRGGQGGVEETQYF. The CDR3 region has the DNA TGTGCCAGCAGGGGAGGACAGGGAGGAGTGGAAGAGACCCAGTACTTC.

This clonotype has just a few counts. V gene TRBV3-1 combines with J gene TRBJ1-3, with D unresolved. The CDR3 spans 15 residues. The ends were cut back, 1 base at V and 1 base at J, with 8 bases in the middle. CDR1 is LGHDT, CDR2 YNNKEL, per germline (reference sequence). In DNA, the CDR3 is TGTGCCAGCAGCCAAGGTCGGCAGTCTGGAAACACCATATATTTT. Translated: CASSQGRQSGNTIYF. Supplemented by reference TRBV3-1 and TRBJ1-3, the full variable domain reads DTAVSQTPKYLVTQMGNDKSIKCEQNLGHDTMYWYKQDSKKFLKIMFSYNNKELIINETVPNRFSPKSPDKAHLNLHINSLELGDSAVYFCASSQGRQSGNTIYFGEGSWLTVV.